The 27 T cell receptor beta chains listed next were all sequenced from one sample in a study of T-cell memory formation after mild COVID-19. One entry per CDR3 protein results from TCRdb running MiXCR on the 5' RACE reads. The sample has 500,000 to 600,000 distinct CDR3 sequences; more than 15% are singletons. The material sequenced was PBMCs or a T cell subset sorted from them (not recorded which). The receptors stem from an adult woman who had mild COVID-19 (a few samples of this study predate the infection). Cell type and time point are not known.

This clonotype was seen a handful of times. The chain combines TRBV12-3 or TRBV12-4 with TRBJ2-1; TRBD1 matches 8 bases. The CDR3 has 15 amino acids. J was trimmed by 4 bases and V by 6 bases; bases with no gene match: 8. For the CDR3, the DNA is TGTGCCAGCAGCCCTCCGGGACAGGTGTACAATGAGCAGTTCTTC. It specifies CASSPPGQVYNEQFF.

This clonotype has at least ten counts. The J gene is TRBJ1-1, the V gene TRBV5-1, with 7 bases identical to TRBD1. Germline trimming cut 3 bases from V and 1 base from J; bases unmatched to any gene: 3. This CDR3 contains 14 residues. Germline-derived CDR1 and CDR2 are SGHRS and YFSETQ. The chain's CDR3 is CASSSGQTNTEAFF. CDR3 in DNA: TGCGCCAGCAGCTCGGGACAGACGAACACTGAAGCTTTCTTT.

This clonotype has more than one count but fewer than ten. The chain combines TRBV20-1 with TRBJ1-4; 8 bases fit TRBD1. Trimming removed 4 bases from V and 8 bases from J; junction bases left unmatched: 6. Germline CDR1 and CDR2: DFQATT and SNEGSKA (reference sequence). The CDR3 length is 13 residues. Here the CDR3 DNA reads TGCAGTGCTATACAGGGGGGTCGAGAAAAACTGTTTTTT. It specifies CSAIQGGREKLFF.

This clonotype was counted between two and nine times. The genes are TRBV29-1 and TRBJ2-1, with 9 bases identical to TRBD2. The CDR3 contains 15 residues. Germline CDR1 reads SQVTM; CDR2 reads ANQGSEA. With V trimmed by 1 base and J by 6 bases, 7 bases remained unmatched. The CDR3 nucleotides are TGCAGCGTTGAAGGTTCTAGCGGGAAGGTCAATGAGCAGTTCTTC. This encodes CSVEGSSGKVNEQFF.

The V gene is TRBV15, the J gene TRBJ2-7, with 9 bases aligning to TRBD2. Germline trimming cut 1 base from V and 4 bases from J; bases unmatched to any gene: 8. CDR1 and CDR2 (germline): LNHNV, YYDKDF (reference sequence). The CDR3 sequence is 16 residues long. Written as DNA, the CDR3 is TGTGCCACCAGCAGAGTGGGTACAAGCGGGAGGTACGAGCAGTACTTC. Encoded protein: CATSRVGTSGRYEQYF.

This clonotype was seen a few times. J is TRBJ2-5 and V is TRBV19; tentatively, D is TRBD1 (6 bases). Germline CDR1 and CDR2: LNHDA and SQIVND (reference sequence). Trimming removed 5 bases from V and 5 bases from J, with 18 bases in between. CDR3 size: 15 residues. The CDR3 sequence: CASSPTRGTMETQYF. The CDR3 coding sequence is TGTGCCAGTAGTCCCACGCGAGGGACAATGGAGACCCAGTACTTC.

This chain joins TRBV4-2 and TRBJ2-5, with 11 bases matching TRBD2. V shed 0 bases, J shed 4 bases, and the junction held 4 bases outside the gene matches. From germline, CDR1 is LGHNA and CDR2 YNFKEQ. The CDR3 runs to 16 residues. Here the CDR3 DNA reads TGTGCCAGCAGCCAAGATCCGGGGACTAGCGGAGAGACCCAGTACTTC. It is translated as CASSQDPGTSGETQYF.

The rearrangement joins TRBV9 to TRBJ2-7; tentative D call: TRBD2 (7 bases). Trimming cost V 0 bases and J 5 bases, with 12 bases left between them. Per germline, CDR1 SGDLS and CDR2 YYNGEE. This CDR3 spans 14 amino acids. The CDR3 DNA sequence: TGTGCCAGCAGCGTAGTAGGGGGGGCGGACGAGCAGTACTTC. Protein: CASSVVGGADEQYF. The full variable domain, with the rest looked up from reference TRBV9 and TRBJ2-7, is DSGVTQTPKHLITATGQRVTLRCSPRSGDLSVYWYQQSLDQGLQFLIQYYNGEERAKGNILERFSAQQFPDLHSELNLSSLELGDSALYFCASSVVGGADEQYFGPGTRLTVT.

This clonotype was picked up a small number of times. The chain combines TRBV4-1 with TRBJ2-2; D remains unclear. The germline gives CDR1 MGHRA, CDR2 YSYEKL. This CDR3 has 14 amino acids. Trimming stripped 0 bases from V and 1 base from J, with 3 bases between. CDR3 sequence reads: CASSQERNTGELFF. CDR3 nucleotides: TGCGCCAGCAGCCAAGAGAGGAACACCGGGGAGCTGTTTTTT.

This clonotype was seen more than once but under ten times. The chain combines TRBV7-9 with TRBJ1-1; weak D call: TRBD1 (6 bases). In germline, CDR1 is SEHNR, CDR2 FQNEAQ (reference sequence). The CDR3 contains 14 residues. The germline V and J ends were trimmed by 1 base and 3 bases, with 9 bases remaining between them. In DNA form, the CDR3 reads TGTGCCAGCAGCTTAGACAGGGTACACACTGAAGCTTTCTTT. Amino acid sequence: CASSLDRVHTEAFF.

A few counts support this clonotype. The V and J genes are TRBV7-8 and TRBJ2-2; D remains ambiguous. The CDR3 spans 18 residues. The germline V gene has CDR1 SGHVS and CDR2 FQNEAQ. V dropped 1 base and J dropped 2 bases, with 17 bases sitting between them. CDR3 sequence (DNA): TGTGCCAGCAGCTTAGGCATTGGGATAAAGGGTAACACCGGGGAGCTGTTTTTT. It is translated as CASSLGIGIKGNTGELFF.

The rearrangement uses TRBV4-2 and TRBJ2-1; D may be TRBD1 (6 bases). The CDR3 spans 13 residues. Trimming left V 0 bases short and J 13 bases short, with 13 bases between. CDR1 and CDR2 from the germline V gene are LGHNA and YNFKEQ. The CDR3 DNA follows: TGTGCCAGCAGCCAAGATACAGGGCAGCCTCAGTTCTTC. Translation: CASSQDTGQPQFF.

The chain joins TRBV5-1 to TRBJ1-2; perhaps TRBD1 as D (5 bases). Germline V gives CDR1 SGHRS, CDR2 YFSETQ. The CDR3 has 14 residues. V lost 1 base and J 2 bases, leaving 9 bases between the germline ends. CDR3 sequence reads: CASSLNGGNYGYTF. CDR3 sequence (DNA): TGCGCCAGCAGCTTGAATGGGGGGAACTATGGCTACACCTTC.

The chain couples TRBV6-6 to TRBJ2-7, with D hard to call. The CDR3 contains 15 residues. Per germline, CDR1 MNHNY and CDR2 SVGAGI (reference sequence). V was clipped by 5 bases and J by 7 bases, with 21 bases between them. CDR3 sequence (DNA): TGTGCCAGCAGTCCCCTTCATGACGGTATTGTAGAGCAGTACTTC. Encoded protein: CASSPLHDGIVEQYF.

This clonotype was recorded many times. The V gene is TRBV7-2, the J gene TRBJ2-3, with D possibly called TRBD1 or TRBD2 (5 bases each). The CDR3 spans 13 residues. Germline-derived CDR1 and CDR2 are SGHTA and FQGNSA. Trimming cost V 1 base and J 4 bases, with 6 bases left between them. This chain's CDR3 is CASSLGGPDTQYF. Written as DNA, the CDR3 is TGTGCCAGCAGCTTAGGGGGACCAGATACGCAGTATTTT.

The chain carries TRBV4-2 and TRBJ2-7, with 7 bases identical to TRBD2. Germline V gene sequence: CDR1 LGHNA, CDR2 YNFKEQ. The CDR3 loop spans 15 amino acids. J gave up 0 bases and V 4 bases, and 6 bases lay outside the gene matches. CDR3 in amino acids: CASSPTRGGSYEQYF. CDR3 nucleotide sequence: TGTGCCAGCAGCCCGACTCGCGGGGGCTCCTACGAGCAGTACTTC.

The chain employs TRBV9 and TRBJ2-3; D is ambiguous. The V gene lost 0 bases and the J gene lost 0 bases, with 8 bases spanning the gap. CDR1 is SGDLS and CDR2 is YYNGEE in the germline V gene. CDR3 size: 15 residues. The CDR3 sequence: CASSVVASSTDTQYF. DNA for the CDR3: TGTGCCAGCAGCGTAGTGGCAAGTAGCACAGATACGCAGTATTTT.

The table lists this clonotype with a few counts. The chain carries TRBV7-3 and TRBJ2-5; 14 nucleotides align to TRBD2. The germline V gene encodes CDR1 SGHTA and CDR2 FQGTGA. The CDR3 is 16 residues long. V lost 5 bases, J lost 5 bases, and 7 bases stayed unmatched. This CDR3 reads CASSPGLAGGTETQYF. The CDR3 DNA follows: TGTGCCAGCAGCCCAGGACTAGCGGGGGGTACGGAGACCCAGTACTTC.

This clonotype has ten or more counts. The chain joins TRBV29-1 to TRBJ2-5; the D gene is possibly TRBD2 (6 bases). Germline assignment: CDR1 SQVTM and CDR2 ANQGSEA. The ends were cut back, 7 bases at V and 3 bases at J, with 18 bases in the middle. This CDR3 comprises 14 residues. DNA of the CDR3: TGCAGCGCTACCCTGCGGAGGGTGAAAGAGACCCAGTACTTC. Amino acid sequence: CSATLRRVKETQYF.

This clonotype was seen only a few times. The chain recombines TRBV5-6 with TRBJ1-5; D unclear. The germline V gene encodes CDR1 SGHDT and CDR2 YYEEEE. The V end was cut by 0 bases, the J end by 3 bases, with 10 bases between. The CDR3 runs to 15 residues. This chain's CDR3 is CASSLAGTVNQPQHF. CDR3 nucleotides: TGTGCCAGCAGCTTGGCCGGCACAGTCAATCAGCCCCAGCATTTT.

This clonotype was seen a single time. This chain's CDR3 is CASMSVTGGVQPQHF. CDR3 DNA: TGTGCCAGCATGTCTGTTACAGGCGGGGTTCAGCCCCAGCATTTT. V usage is TRBV6-1 and J usage is TRBJ1-5, with D possibly matching TRBD1 (5 bases). Germline V gene sequence: CDR1 MNHNS, CDR2 SASEGT. The ends were cut back, 7 bases at V and 6 bases at J, with 19 bases in the middle. The CDR3 spans 15 residues.

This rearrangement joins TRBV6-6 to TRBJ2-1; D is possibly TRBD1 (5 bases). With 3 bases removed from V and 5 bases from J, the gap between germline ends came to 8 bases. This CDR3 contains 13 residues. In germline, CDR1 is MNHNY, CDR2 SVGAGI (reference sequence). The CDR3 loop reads CASSYDRNNEQFF. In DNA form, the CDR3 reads TGTGCCAGCAGTTATGACAGAAACAATGAGCAGTTCTTC.

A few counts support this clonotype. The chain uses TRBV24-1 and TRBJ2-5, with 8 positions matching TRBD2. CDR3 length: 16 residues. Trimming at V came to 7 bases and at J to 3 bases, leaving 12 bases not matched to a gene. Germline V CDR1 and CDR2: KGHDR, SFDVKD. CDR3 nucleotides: TGTGCCACCAGCCCTGGACTAGCCAGAAACGAAGAGACCCAGTACTTC. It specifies CATSPGLARNEETQYF.

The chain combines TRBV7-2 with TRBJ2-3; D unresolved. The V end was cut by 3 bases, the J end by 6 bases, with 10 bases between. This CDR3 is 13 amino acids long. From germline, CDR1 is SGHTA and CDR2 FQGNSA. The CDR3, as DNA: TGTGCCAGCAGCTTCCCCTTTACTGATACGCAGTATTTT. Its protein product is CASSFPFTDTQYF. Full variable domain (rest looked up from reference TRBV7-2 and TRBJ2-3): GAGVSQSPSNKVTEKGKDVELRCDPISGHTALYWYRQSLGQGLEFLIYFQGNSAPDKSGLPSDRFSAERTGGSVSTLTIQRTQQEDSAVYLCASSFPFTDTQYFGPGTRLTVL.

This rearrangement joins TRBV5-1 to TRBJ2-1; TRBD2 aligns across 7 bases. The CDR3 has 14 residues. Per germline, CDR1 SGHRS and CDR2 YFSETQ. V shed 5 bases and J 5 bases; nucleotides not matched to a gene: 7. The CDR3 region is CASRTSVRNNEQFF. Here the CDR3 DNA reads TGCGCCAGCAGAACTAGCGTGAGGAACAATGAGCAGTTCTTC.

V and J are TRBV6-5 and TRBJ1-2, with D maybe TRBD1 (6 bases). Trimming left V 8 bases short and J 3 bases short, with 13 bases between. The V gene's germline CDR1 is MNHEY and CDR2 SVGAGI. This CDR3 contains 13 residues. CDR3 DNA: TGTGCCAGCCACTCACAGGGCCACTATGGCTACACCTTC. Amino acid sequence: CASHSQGHYGYTF.

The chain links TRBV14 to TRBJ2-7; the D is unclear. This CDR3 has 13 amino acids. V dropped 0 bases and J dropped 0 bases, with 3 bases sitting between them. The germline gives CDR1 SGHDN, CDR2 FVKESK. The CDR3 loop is CASSQDSSYEQYF. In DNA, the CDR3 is TGTGCCAGCAGCCAAGACTCCTCCTACGAGCAGTACTTC. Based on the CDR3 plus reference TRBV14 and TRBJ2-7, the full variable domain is EAGVTQFPSHSVIEKGQTVTLRCDPISGHDNLYWYRRVMGKEIKFLLHFVKESKQDESGMPNNRFLAERTGGTYSTLKVQPAELEDSGVYFCASSQDSSYEQYFGPGTRLTVT.